This TCR beta chain derives from a study of blood T cell repertoires in COVID-19. Turning to the study itself: The United States, Italy and Spain were the sources of the acute and convalescent COVID-19 samples. The analysed material was cDNA or gDNA that came from T cells, B-cell-depleted T cells, or PBMCs.

This CDR3 comprises 14 residues. V was cut by 2 bases and J by 2 bases, with 8 bases left in between. Per the germline V gene, CDR1 is MRHNA and CDR2 is SNTAGT. In the study's own analysis: Reference gene primer amplification yielded estimated nucleated cell counts. Method: immunoSEQ multiplex PCR; TCRdb's copy keeps in-frame clones and lacks some. The D gene and trimming were derived from the DNA, and the V and J assignments and clone size from that table. In the table there are almost 70,000 clones, approximately 92% of which are singletons. The sample was peripheral blood. The source of this sequence is a woman between 45 and 65 years old with active COVID-19. The chain employs TRBV6-4 and TRBJ2-3; TRBD1 is a possible D gene (5 bases). This CDR3 reads CASSDRGYTDTQYF. The CDR3 DNA is TGTGCCAGCAGTGACAGGGGCTACACAGATACGCAGTATTTT.